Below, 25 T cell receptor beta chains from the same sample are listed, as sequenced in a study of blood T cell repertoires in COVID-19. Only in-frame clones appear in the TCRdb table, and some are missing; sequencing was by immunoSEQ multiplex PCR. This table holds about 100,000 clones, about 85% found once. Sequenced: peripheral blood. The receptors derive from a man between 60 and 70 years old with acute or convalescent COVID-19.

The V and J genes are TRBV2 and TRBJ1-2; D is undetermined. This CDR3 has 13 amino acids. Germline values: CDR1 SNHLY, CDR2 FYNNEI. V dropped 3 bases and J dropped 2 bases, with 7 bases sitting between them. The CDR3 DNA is TGTGCCAGCAGTGAGCGGCAGAACTATGGCTACACCTTC. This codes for CASSERQNYGYTF.

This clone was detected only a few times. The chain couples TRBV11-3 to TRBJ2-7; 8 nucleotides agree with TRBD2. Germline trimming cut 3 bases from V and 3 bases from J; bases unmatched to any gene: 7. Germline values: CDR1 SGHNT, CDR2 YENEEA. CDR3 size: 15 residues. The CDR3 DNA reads TGTGCCAGCAGCTTGGGAGCGGGAGAGGTCTACGAGCAGTACTTC. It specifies CASSLGAGEVYEQYF.

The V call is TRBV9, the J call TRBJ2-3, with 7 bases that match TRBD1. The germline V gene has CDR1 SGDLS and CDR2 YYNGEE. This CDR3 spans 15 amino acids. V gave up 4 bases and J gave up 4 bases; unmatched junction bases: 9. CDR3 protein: CASSSPTGFADTQYF. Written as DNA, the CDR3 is TGTGCCAGCAGCTCCCCGACAGGGTTCGCAGATACGCAGTATTTT. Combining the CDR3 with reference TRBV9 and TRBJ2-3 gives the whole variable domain DSGVTQTPKHLITATGQRVTLRCSPRSGDLSVYWYQQSLDQGLQFLIQYYNGEERAKGNILERFSAQQFPDLHSELNLSSLELGDSALYFCASSSPTGFADTQYFGPGTRLTVL.

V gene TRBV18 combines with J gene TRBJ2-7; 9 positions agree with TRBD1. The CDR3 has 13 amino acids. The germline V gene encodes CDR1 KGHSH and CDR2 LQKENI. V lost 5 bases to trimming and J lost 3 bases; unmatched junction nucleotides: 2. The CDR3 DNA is TGTGCCAGCTCAGACAGGGGGGTCTACGAGCAGTACTTC. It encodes CASSDRGVYEQYF.

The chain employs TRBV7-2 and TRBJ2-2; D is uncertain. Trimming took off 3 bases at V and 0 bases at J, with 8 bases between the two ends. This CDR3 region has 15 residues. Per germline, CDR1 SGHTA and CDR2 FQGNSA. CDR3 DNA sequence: TGTGCCAGCAGCTTTCGACACGCGAACACCGGGGAGCTGTTTTTT. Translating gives CASSFRHANTGELFF.

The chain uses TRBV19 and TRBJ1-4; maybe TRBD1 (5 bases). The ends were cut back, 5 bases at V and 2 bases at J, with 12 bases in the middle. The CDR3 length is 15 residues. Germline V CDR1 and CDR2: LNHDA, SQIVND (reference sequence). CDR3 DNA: TGTGCCAGTAGTCAGCCGACAGTCACTAATGAAAAACTGTTTTTT. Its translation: CASSQPTVTNEKLFF.

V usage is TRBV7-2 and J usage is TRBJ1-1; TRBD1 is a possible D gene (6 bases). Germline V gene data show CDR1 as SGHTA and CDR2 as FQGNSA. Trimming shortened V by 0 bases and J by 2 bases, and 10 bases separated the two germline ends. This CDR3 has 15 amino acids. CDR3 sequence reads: CASSLAGTTNTEAFF. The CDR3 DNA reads TGTGCCAGCAGCTTAGCCGGGACAACCAACACTGAAGCTTTCTTT.

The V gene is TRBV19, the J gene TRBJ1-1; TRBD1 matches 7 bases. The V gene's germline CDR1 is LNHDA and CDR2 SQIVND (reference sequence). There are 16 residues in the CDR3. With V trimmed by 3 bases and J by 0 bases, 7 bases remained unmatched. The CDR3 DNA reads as TGTGCCAGTAGTATTACAAGACAGGGCTTGAACACTGAAGCTTTCTTT. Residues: CASSITRQGLNTEAFF.

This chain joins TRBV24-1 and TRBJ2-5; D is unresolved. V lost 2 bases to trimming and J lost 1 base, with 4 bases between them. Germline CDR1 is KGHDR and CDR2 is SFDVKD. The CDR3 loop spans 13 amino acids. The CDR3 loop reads CATSDSSQETQYF. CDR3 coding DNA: TGTGCCACCAGTGATTCGTCCCAAGAGACCCAGTACTTC.

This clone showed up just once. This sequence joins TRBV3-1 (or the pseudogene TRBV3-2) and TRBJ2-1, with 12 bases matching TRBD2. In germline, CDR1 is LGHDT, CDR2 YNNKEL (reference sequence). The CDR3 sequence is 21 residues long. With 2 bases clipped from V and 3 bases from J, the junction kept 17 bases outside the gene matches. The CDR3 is CASSQSRPGLAGQNVYNEQFF. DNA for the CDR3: TGTGCCAGCAGCCAATCAAGGCCGGGACTAGCGGGTCAAAACGTCTACAATGAGCAGTTCTTC.

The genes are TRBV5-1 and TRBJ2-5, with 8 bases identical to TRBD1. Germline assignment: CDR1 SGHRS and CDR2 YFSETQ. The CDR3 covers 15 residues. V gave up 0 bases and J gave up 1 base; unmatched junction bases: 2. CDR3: CASSLGGQVQETQYF. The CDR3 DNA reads TGCGCCAGCAGCTTGGGGGGACAGGTCCAAGAGACCCAGTACTTC.

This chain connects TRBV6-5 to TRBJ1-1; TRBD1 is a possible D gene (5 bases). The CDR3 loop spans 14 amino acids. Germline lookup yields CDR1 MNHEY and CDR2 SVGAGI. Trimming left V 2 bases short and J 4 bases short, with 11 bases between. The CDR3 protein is CASSYRGGGTEAFF. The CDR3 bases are TGTGCCAGCAGTTACAGGGGCGGGGGCACTGAAGCTTTCTTT.

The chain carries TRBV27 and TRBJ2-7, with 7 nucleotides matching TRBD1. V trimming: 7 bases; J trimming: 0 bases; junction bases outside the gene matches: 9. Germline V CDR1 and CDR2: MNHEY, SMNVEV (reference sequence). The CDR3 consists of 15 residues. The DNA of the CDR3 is TGTGCCAGCACACGAACGGGACAGAGCTCCTACGAGCAGTACTTC. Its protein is CASTRTGQSSYEQYF.

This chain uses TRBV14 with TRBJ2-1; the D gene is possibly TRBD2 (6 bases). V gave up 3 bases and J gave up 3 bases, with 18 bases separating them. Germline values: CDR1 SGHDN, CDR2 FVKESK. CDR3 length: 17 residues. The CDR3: CASSHHPFPGVYNEQFF. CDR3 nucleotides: TGTGCCAGCAGCCACCACCCCTTTCCGGGAGTCTACAATGAGCAGTTCTTC.

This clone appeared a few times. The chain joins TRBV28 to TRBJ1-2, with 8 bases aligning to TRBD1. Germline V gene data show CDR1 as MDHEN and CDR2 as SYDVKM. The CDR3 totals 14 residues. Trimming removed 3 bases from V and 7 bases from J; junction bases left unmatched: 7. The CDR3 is CASSFGRGQVGYTF. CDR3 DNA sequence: TGTGCCAGCAGTTTCGGCAGGGGACAGGTTGGCTACACCTTC.

The CDR3 sequence is CSVSGEGTDTQYF. The CDR3 DNA is TGCAGCGTTTCGGGAGAAGGCACAGATACGCAGTATTTT. The rearrangement uses TRBV29-1 and TRBJ2-3; D may be TRBD2 (6 bases). The CDR3 covers 13 residues. The germline V gene encodes CDR1 SQVTM and CDR2 ANQGSEA. The V and J ends lost 5 bases and 1 base respectively, with 10 bases between them.

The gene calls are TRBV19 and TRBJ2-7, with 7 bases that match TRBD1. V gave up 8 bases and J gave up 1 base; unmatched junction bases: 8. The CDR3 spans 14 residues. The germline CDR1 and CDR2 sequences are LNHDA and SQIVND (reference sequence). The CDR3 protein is CASRSQGSSYEQYF. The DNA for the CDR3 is TGTGCCAGTCGCTCACAGGGGTCATCCTACGAGCAGTACTTC.

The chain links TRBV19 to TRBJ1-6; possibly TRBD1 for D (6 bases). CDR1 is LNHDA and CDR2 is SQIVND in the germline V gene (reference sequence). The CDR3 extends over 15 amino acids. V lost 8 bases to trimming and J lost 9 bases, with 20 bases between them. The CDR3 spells CASRPTSGVGSPLHF. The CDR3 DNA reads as TGTGCCAGTCGGCCCACCTCAGGGGTCGGTTCACCCCTCCACTTT. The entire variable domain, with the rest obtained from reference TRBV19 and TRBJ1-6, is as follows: DGGITQSPKYLFRKEGQNVTLSCEQNLNHDAMYWYRQDPGQGLRLIYYSQIVNDFQKGDIAEGYSVSREKKESFPLTVTSAQKNPTAFYLCASRPTSGVGSPLHFGNGTRLTVT.

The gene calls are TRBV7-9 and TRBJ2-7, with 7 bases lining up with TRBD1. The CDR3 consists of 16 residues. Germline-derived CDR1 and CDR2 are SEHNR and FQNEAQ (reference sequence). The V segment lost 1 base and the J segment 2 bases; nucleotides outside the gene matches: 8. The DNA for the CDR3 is TGTGCCAGCAGCTTAGGGTTACAGGGGCCAGCCTACGAGCAGTACTTC. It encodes CASSLGLQGPAYEQYF.

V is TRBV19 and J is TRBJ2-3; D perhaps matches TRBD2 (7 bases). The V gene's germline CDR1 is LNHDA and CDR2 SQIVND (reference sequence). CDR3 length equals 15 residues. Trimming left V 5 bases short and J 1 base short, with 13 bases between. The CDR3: CASSAAGHRTDTQYF. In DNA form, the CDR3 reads TGTGCCAGTAGTGCAGCGGGACACCGCACAGATACGCAGTATTTT.

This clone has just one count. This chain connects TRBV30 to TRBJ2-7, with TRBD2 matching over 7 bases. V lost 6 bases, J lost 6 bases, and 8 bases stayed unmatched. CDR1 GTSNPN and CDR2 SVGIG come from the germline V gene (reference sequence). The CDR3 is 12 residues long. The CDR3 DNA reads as TGTGCCTGTGGGAGGGAGGGCCTCGAGCAGTACTTC. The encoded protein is CACGREGLEQYF.

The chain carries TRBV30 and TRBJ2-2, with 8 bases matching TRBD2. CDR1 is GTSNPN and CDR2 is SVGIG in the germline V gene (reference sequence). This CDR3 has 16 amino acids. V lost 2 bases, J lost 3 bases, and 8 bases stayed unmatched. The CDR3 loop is CAWSSGSHGDTGELFF. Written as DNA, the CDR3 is TGTGCCTGGAGTAGCGGGAGCCACGGGGACACCGGGGAGCTGTTTTTT.

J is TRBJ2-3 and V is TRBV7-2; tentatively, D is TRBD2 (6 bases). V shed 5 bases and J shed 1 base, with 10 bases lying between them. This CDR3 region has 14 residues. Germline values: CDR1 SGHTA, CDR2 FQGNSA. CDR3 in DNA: TGTGCCAGCAGCATGGACTACCGCACAGATACGCAGTATTTT. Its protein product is CASSMDYRTDTQYF.

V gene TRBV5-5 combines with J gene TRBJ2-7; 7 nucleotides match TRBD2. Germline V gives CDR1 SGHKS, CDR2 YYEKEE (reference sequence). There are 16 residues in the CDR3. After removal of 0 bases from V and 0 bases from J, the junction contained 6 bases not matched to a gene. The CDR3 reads CASSLELARSSYEQYF. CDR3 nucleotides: TGTGCCAGCAGCTTGGAACTAGCGAGGAGCTCCTACGAGCAGTACTTC.

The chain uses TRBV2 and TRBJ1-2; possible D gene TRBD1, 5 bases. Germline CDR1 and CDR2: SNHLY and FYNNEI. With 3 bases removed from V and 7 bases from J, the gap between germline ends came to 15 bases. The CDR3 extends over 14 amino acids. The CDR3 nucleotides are TGTGCCAGCAGTGACAGGGCAGGTTTCCGTGGCTACACCTTC. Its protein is CASSDRAGFRGYTF.